The source of this T cell receptor beta chain is a study of STAT3 mutations in large granular lymphocyte leukemia. Study-wide context: Canonical activating STAT3 mutations were detected in roughly half of the longitudinally sequenced T-LGLL patients. Study observations and caveats: At least one immunodominant TCR beta clonotype appeared in every T-cell large granular lymphocyte leukemia patient. Variable sampling intervals and differing treatment regimens complicated linking therapy response to TCR clonal burden changes.

Of note for this clone: Its antigen is not identified.

Only in-frame clones appear in the TCRdb table, and some are missing; sequencing was by immunoSEQ multiplex PCR. The sample holds some 15,000 clones, around 90% seen once. The CDR3 covers 13 residues. Germline CDR1 is GTSNPN and CDR2 is SVGIG (reference sequence). V lost 4 bases, J lost 7 bases, and 11 bases lay in between. V is TRBV30 and J is TRBJ1-6; D uncertain. Sequencing used peripheral blood mononuclear cells. This receptor was obtained from a woman between 45 and 60 years old with T-cell large granular lymphocyte leukemia. Some clones in this sample may be carry-over from other donors' samples. CDR3 protein: CAWMGRPNSPLHF. CDR3 in DNA: TGTGCCTGGATGGGGAGACCAAATTCACCCCTCCACTTT.